One sample yielded the 27 T cell receptor beta chains listed below, sequenced in a study of T cell responses to AZD1222 COVID-19 vaccine. Measured with immunoSEQ multiplex PCR; TCRdb has only the in-frame clones, and not every one. Of 90,000 to 110,000 clones listed, about 90% are singletons. Here the sequenced sample was peripheral blood, taken on day 0 of AZD1222 vaccination. These receptors all come from an adult in good health.

This chain joins TRBV6-5 and TRBJ1-3; TRBD1 is a possible D gene (6 bases). The CDR3 length is 13 residues. The germline CDR1 and CDR2 sequences are MNHEY and SVGAGI. V was shortened by 10 bases and J by 3 bases, with 13 bases between the two germline ends. This CDR3 is CAMDSLDGNTIYF. The CDR3, as DNA: TGTGCCATGGACAGTTTGGATGGAAACACCATATATTTT.

V gene TRBV24-1 combines with J gene TRBJ1-2; 10 bases fit TRBD1. The length of the CDR3 is 16 residues. With V trimmed by 7 bases and J by 1 base, 8 bases remained unmatched. Germline V gene data show CDR1 as KGHDR and CDR2 as SFDVKD. The chain's CDR3 is CATRGQGSFFNYGYTF. In DNA, the CDR3 is TGTGCCACCAGGGGACAGGGGTCTTTCTTTAACTATGGCTACACCTTC.

The rearrangement links TRBV7-8 to TRBJ2-2; D possibly corresponds to TRBD2 (6 bases). The V gene lost 4 bases and the J gene lost 7 bases, with 10 bases spanning the gap. The CDR3 spans 13 residues. Germline CDR1 SGHVS, CDR2 FQNEAQ. CDR3 DNA: TGTGCCAGCAGCTCCCGGGAGTTCGGGGAGCTGTTTTTT. As protein: CASSSREFGELFF.

The chain employs TRBV6-2 or TRBV6-3 and TRBJ1-2; TRBD1 might be the D (6 bases). The CDR3 sequence is 11 residues long. Trimming took 6 bases from V and 8 from J, leaving 10 bases between them. The germline V gene has CDR1 MNHEY and CDR2 SVGEGT. CDR3 sequence (DNA): TGTGCCAGCAGCGGGACACGGGGCTACACCTTC. It translates to CASSGTRGYTF.

This clone was seen once. The V gene is TRBV5-1, the J gene TRBJ2-2; 11 positions match TRBD1. Germline V CDR1 and CDR2: SGHRS, YFSETQ. V lost 0 bases, J lost 4 bases, and 5 bases stayed unmatched. The CDR3 spans 17 residues. CDR3 in amino acids: CASSLARTGGITGELFF. The CDR3 DNA follows: TGCGCCAGCAGCTTGGCCCGGACAGGGGGCATCACCGGGGAGCTGTTTTTT.

The chain carries TRBV6-5 and TRBJ1-5; a possible D gene is TRBD1 (5 bases). Trimming left V 8 bases short and J 3 bases short, with 11 bases between. Germline V CDR1 and CDR2: MNHEY, SVGAGI. The CDR3 contains 13 residues. The CDR3 nucleotides are TGTGCCAGCCAAAGGGGTAACAATCAGCCCCAGCATTTT. Amino acid sequence: CASQRGNNQPQHF.

The chain joins TRBV7-9 to TRBJ2-5; no clear D gene. Germline loops: CDR1 SEHNR, CDR2 FQNEAQ (reference sequence). This CDR3 spans 11 amino acids. Trimming removed 6 bases from V and 3 bases from J, with 5 bases in between. The CDR3: CASRLEETQYF. The CDR3 region has the DNA TGTGCCAGCAGGCTGGAAGAGACCCAGTACTTC.

This clone was seen a single time. The rearrangement joins TRBV6-5 to TRBJ2-3; D unclear. CDR3 length equals 13 residues. Germline CDR1 reads MNHEY; CDR2 reads SVGAGI. Trimming took off 7 bases at V and 1 base at J, with 9 bases between the two ends. The DNA of the CDR3 is TGTGCCAGCAAGACCCCTGGCACAGATACGCAGTATTTT. Amino acids: CASKTPGTDTQYF.

The rearrangement uses TRBV4-1 and TRBJ2-3; 11 bases match TRBD2. The CDR3 spans 15 residues. The trim removed 1 base at V and 3 bases at J, leaving 0 bases unmatched. Germline CDR1 MGHRA, CDR2 YSYEKL. This CDR3 reads CASSQGLAGTDTQYF. The CDR3 DNA is TGCGCCAGCAGCCAAGGACTAGCGGGGACAGATACGCAGTATTTT.

The chain employs TRBV11-3 and TRBJ1-1; 9 nucleotides agree with TRBD1. V gave up 5 bases and J gave up 9 bases; unmatched junction bases: 4. This CDR3 has 12 residues. Per germline, CDR1 SGHNT and CDR2 YENEEA. CDR3 loop: CASSPDRGQAFF. In nucleotides, the CDR3 is TGTGCCAGCAGCCCGGACAGGGGCCAAGCTTTCTTT.

The chain links TRBV4-3 to TRBJ2-3; D not resolved. The CDR3 covers 14 residues. Deletions cut 3 bases from V and 0 bases from J, with 7 bases between. From germline, CDR1 is LGHNA and CDR2 YSLEER. This CDR3 reads CASSHQGSTDTQYF. The CDR3 DNA sequence: TGCGCCAGCAGCCATCAAGGTAGCACAGATACGCAGTATTTT.

V is TRBV29-1 and J is TRBJ1-2; perhaps TRBD1 as D (6 bases). Looked up from germline, CDR1 is SQVTM and CDR2 is ANQGSEA. The CDR3 contains 12 residues. V was clipped by 1 base and J by 5 bases, with 8 bases between them. This CDR3 is CSVEAGAYGYTF. DNA for the CDR3: TGCAGCGTTGAAGCGGGGGCGTATGGCTACACCTTC.

The genes are TRBV6-5 and TRBJ1-5, with 9 nucleotides matching TRBD1. The CDR3 runs to 15 residues. Trimming cost V 6 bases and J 2 bases; bases outside gene matches: 5. Germline V CDR1 and CDR2: MNHEY, SVGAGI. The CDR3 sequence is CASRLQGAGNQPQHF. CDR3 DNA: TGTGCCAGCAGGCTACAGGGGGCGGGCAATCAGCCCCAGCATTTT.

The rearrangement uses TRBV7-8 and TRBJ2-2; the D gene is possibly TRBD1 (6 bases). CDR3 length: 15 residues. Deletions cut 3 bases from V and 7 bases from J, with 15 bases between. Germline V gene lookup returns CDR1 SGHVS and CDR2 FQNEAQ. CDR3 sequence reads: CASSFYDRSFGELFF. The CDR3 region has the DNA TGTGCCAGCAGCTTCTACGACAGGTCCTTCGGGGAGCTGTTTTTT.

V gene TRBV29-1 combines with J gene TRBJ2-1; D is ambiguous. Germline V gene data show CDR1 as SQVTM and CDR2 as ANQGSEA. The CDR3 is made up of 13 amino acids. The DNA for the CDR3 is TGCGCGTCTAGGTCCAGCTCCTACAATGAGCAGTTCTTC. Protein product: CASRSSSYNEQFF.

In this sample, this clone turned up once. The chain has TRBV3-1 (or the pseudogene TRBV3-2) and TRBJ1-1; D is perhaps TRBD1 (5 bases). CDR1 and CDR2 from the germline V gene are LGHDT and YNNKEL (reference sequence). This CDR3 comprises 12 residues. V lost 0 bases to trimming and J lost 10 bases, with 9 bases between them. The CDR3 sequence is CASSQDTRGAFF. The CDR3 region has the DNA TGTGCCAGCAGCCAAGATACGAGGGGAGCTTTCTTT.

This clone was detected only once. The junction departs from germline at one end; a sequencing error may be responsible. CDR3 sequence (DNA): TGTGCCTGGAGTGAGTGGACAGGCAATCAGTCCCAGCATTTT. Protein product: CAWSEWTGNQSQHF. This chain joins TRBV30 and TRBJ1-5, with TRBD1 identical over 7 bases. CDR3 length: 14 residues. CDR1 and CDR2 (germline): GTSNPN, SVGIG (reference sequence).

V usage is TRBV3-1 (or the pseudogene TRBV3-2) and J usage is TRBJ2-3; D remains unclear. There are 15 residues in the CDR3. Germline loops: CDR1 LGHDT, CDR2 YNNKEL (reference sequence). V lost 1 base, J lost 2 bases, and 10 bases lay in between. CDR3 sequence reads: CASSQVLSHTDTQYF. CDR3 in DNA: TGTGCCAGCAGCCAAGTACTCTCCCACACAGATACGCAGTATTTT.

The chain combines TRBV7-8 with TRBJ2-5, with a weak D call TRBD1 (5 bases). The ends were cut back, 5 bases at V and 0 bases at J, with 7 bases in the middle. Looked up from germline, CDR1 is SGHVS and CDR2 is FQNEAQ. The CDR3 is 13 amino acids. The CDR3 DNA sequence: TGTGCCAGCAGCGCAGGGTACCAAGAGACCCAGTACTTC. It encodes CASSAGYQETQYF.

The V and J genes are TRBV2 and TRBJ1-2; D gene uncertain. With 2 bases removed from V and 7 bases from J, the gap between germline ends came to 8 bases. The germline CDR1 and CDR2 sequences are SNHLY and FYNNEI. The CDR3 runs 12 residues. The CDR3 coding sequence is TGTGCCAGCAGTGAACTAGGCTCTGGCTACACCTTC. Its translation is CASSELGSGYTF.

The DNA of the CDR3 is TGTGCCAGCAGCTTAGGACAGAGCTATGGCTACACCTTC. Translating it yields CASSLGQSYGYTF. The gene calls are TRBV7-9 and TRBJ1-2, with TRBD1 as a possible D gene (5 bases). The CDR3 loop spans 13 amino acids. The V gene's germline CDR1 is SEHNR and CDR2 FQNEAQ (reference sequence). Trimming shortened V by 1 base and J by 4 bases, and 7 bases separated the two germline ends.

The rearrangement links TRBV11-2 to TRBJ2-1; 9 bases fit TRBD2. V was pared by 1 base and J by 7 bases, with 5 bases of the junction left unmatched. The CDR3 is 15 amino acids. In germline, CDR1 is SGHAT, CDR2 FQNNGV. CDR3 DNA sequence: TGTGCCAGCAGCTTAGTTAGCGGGAGCTTAAATGAGCAGTTCTTC. Translation: CASSLVSGSLNEQFF.

The chain joins TRBV9 to TRBJ2-5; no clear D. The CDR3 is made up of 14 amino acids. Trimming cost V 4 bases and J 5 bases, with 15 bases left between them. The germline V gene encodes CDR1 SGDLS and CDR2 YYNGEE. CDR3 nucleotide sequence: TGTGCCAGCAGCCCCGTGGCGGTTCGCGAGACCCAGTACTTC. Translation gives CASSPVAVRETQYF.

This chain joins TRBV7-8 and TRBJ1-2; 10 bases are a match to TRBD1. The ends lost 1 base at V and 6 bases at J; junction bases unmatched: 5. The CDR3 consists of 15 residues. Germline CDR1 SGHVS, CDR2 FQNEAQ. CDR3 DNA sequence: TGTGCCAGCAGCTTAGAAAGGACAGGGGGAAATGGCTACACCTTC. Translating gives CASSLERTGGNGYTF.

V is TRBV10-1 and J is TRBJ2-1; 10 nucleotides line up with TRBD2. Losses at the gene ends were 6 bases for V and 1 base for J; bases not matched to a gene: 9. The germline V gene has CDR1 WNHNN and CDR2 SYGVQD (reference sequence). CDR3 length equals 17 residues. Written as DNA, the CDR3 is TGCGCCAGCAGATTAGCGGGAGGCCAGGGTTCCTACAATGAGCAGTTCTTC. Translated, it gives CASRLAGGQGSYNEQFF.

V usage is TRBV12-3 or TRBV12-4 and J usage is TRBJ2-5, with D uncertain. The CDR3 totals 12 residues. Trimming shortened V by 2 bases and J by 4 bases, and 5 bases separated the two germline ends. The CDR3 loop reads CASSLLGETQYF. CDR3 bases: TGTGCCAGCAGTTTATTAGGAGAGACCCAGTACTTC.

V usage is TRBV6-2 or TRBV6-3 and J usage is TRBJ2-1, with 8 bases fitting TRBD2. The CDR3 contains 14 residues. After removal of 6 bases from V and 9 bases from J, the junction contained 10 bases not matched to a gene. CDR1 MNHEY and CDR2 SVGEGT come from the germline V gene. CDR3 nucleotide sequence: TGTGCCAGCAGCTCTGCGGGGGGCGCTGGTGAGCAGTTCTTC. Amino acids: CASSSAGGAGEQFF.